The 28 T cell receptor beta chains in this list originate from one sample, sequenced in a study of technical replicates of blood from a few donors. Data came from immunoSEQ multiplex PCR; TCRdb stores just in-frame clones and leaves some out. The sample records roughly 100,000 clones, 90% to 97% being singletons. The sequenced sample was T cells isolated from PBMCs. Receptors were obtained from a human donor in good health.

The chain carries TRBV4-2 and TRBJ2-1; 10 positions agree with TRBD2. V gave up 0 bases and J gave up 6 bases; unmatched junction bases: 5. CDR1 LGHNA and CDR2 YNFKEQ come from the germline V gene. This CDR3 region has 16 residues. CDR3 sequence (DNA): TGTGCCAGCAGCCAAGATAGGAGCGGGGGGGCCAATGAGCAGTTCTTC. It translates to CASSQDRSGGANEQFF.

On this clone: The sample carries other DNA sequences with the same CDR3. The chain employs TRBV5-4 and TRBJ2-1; 9 bases agree with TRBD2. The CDR3 loop spans 15 amino acids. Looked up from germline, CDR1 is SGHNT and CDR2 is YYREEE (reference sequence). V gave up 0 bases and J gave up 2 bases; unmatched junction bases: 0. DNA of the CDR3: TGTGCCAGCAGCTTGGGCGGGGGGGCCTACAATGAGCAGTTCTTC. Its translation is CASSLGGGAYNEQFF.

This clone was counted a single time. This chain connects TRBV7-9 to TRBJ1-2; 7 nucleotides agree with TRBD1. In germline, CDR1 is SEHNR, CDR2 FQNEAQ (reference sequence). The CDR3 loop spans 13 amino acids. With 8 bases clipped from V and 2 bases from J, the junction kept 5 bases outside the gene matches. This CDR3 reads CASRLQGNYGYTF. CDR3 bases: TGTGCCAGCCGCCTACAGGGGAACTATGGCTACACCTTC.

The chain employs TRBV12-5 and TRBJ1-1, with D hard to call. Trimming took off 7 bases at V and 4 bases at J, with 10 bases between the two ends. This CDR3 has 12 amino acids. CDR1 LGHNT and CDR2 FRNRAP come from the germline V gene. CDR3 DNA: TGTGCTAGTGCGGTACTCATCACTGAAGCTTTCTTT. It codes for CASAVLITEAFF.

This clone was seen only once. This chain joins TRBV19 and TRBJ2-7; D possibly corresponds to TRBD1 (6 bases). Trimming took 3 bases from V and 4 from J, leaving 13 bases between them. The CDR3 is 14 residues long. Germline lookup yields CDR1 LNHDA and CDR2 SQIVND (reference sequence). The CDR3 bases are TGTGCCAGTAGTATTGGGGCCGGACAGTACGAGCAGTACTTC. Protein: CASSIGAGQYEQYF.

The chain uses TRBV10-2 and TRBJ2-1; TRBD2 aligns across 8 bases. Per germline, CDR1 WSHSY and CDR2 SAAADI. The length of the CDR3 is 17 residues. J gave up 5 bases and V 5 bases, and 14 bases lay outside the gene matches. The CDR3 is CASSRPISGIANNEQFF. Here the CDR3 DNA reads TGCGCCAGCAGTCGACCTATTAGCGGGATAGCTAACAATGAGCAGTTCTTC.

The sample holds a few counts of this clone. CDR3 amino acids: CASSPETSGGRETQYF. CDR3 DNA: TGCGCCAGCAGCCCGGAAACTAGCGGGGGGCGGGAGACCCAGTACTTC. The rearrangement links TRBV5-1 to TRBJ2-5, with 12 bases lining up with TRBD2. CDR1 is SGHRS and CDR2 is YFSETQ in the germline V gene. CDR3 length: 16 residues. V shed 4 bases, J shed 5 bases, and the junction held 9 bases outside the gene matches.

Comments on this clone: Other DNA sequences in the sample encode the same CDR3. The chain carries TRBV5-6 and TRBJ2-7; 7 bases align to TRBD1. Losses at the gene ends were 0 bases for V and 6 bases for J; bases not matched to a gene: 3. Per germline, CDR1 SGHDT and CDR2 YYEEEE. The length of the CDR3 is 13 residues. CDR3: CASSLVDRVEQYF. The CDR3 DNA follows: TGTGCCAGCAGCTTGGTTGACAGGGTCGAGCAGTACTTC.

This CDR3 is CASSETGAHEQFF. The CDR3 coding sequence is TGTGCCAGCAGTGAAACAGGTGCCCATGAGCAGTTCTTC. The chain combines TRBV6-1 with TRBJ2-1; tentatively, D is TRBD1 (5 bases). This CDR3 region has 13 residues. CDR1 and CDR2 (germline): MNHNS, SASEGT. V lost 2 bases and J lost 8, with 10 bases in between.

The CDR3 protein is CASSVQGQANGYTF. CDR3 in DNA: TGTGCCAGCAGCGTACAGGGACAGGCGAATGGCTACACCTTC. The rearrangement links TRBV9 to TRBJ1-2; 8 nucleotides match TRBD1. The CDR3 loop spans 14 amino acids. Germline CDR1 SGDLS, CDR2 YYNGEE. J lost 6 bases, V lost 1 base, and 5 bases had no gene match.

V usage is TRBV30 and J usage is TRBJ1-1, with a weak D call TRBD1 (6 bases). The V end was cut by 0 bases, the J end by 3 bases, with 14 bases between. CDR1 is GTSNPN and CDR2 is SVGIG in the germline V gene (reference sequence). CDR3 size: 15 residues. CDR3 loop: CAWSVLGGRDTEAFF. The CDR3 coding sequence is TGTGCCTGGAGTGTACTTGGGGGCCGGGACACTGAAGCTTTCTTT.

The chain uses TRBV7-2 and TRBJ1-5; 9 bases are shared with TRBD1. Germline CDR1 is SGHTA and CDR2 is FQGNSA. The CDR3 is made up of 17 amino acids. V dropped 8 bases and J dropped 6; count of bases not matched to a gene: 17. The CDR3 DNA follows: TGTGCCAGCGAGGATGAAACAGGGGGCGCAGGGAGTCAGCCCCAGCATTTT. Translated, it gives CASEDETGGAGSQPQHF.

The CDR3 coding sequence is TGCGCCAGCAGTGAGAACTACAGGACAGGTGAAGCTTTCTTT. Translation gives CASSENYRTGEAFF. The V call is TRBV10-1, the J call TRBJ1-1; 7 bases fit TRBD1. J gave up 7 bases and V 2 bases, and 7 bases lay outside the gene matches. The CDR3 runs to 14 residues. Germline V gives CDR1 WNHNN, CDR2 SYGVQD (reference sequence).

The chain joins TRBV6-6 to TRBJ2-5; no reliable D call. Germline CDR1 MNHNY, CDR2 SVGAGI (reference sequence). This CDR3 has 12 amino acids. Trimming cost V 2 bases and J 4 bases, with 5 bases left between them. CDR3 loop: CASSYRGETQYF. The DNA of the CDR3 is TGTGCCAGCAGTTACCGAGGAGAGACCCAGTACTTC.

The CDR3 loop reads CSVEEGGFNYGYTF. The CDR3 DNA sequence: TGCAGCGTTGAAGAAGGAGGGTTTAACTATGGCTACACCTTC. This chain joins TRBV29-1 and TRBJ1-2; D is unresolved. Trimming stripped 0 bases from V and 1 base from J, with 9 bases between. Germline CDR1 is SQVTM and CDR2 is ANQGSEA. The CDR3 totals 14 residues.

The rearrangement joins TRBV27 to TRBJ2-7, with 12 bases that match TRBD2. The ends lost 0 bases at V and 3 bases at J; junction bases unmatched: 0. The CDR3 runs 15 residues. From germline, CDR1 is MNHEY and CDR2 SMNVEV (reference sequence). Here the CDR3 DNA reads TGTGCCAGCAGTTTATCGGGACTAGCGGGCTACGAGCAGTACTTC. It encodes CASSLSGLAGYEQYF.

The gene calls are TRBV10-2 and TRBJ2-3, with 12 bases that match TRBD2. CDR1 and CDR2 (germline): WSHSY, SAAADI. The CDR3 length is 17 residues. After removal of 4 bases from V and 3 bases from J, the junction contained 8 bases not matched to a gene. As DNA, the CDR3 is TGCGCCAGCAGTGTGGAGCTAGCGGGAGGGCCAACAGATACGCAGTATTTT. Protein product: CASSVELAGGPTDTQYF.

CDR3 nucleotide sequence: TGTGCCAGCAGCCAAATGGGACTGGGTGAAGCTTTCTTT. Translating gives CASSQMGLGEAFF. The genes are TRBV14 and TRBJ1-1; possible D gene TRBD1, 5 bases. Germline V CDR1 and CDR2: SGHDN, FVKESK. This CDR3 has 13 residues. The germline V and J ends were trimmed by 2 bases and 7 bases, with 11 bases remaining between them.

The chain links TRBV5-4 to TRBJ2-7; perhaps TRBD1 as D (6 bases). The CDR3 loop spans 14 amino acids. Germline assignment: CDR1 SGHNT and CDR2 YYREEE (reference sequence). The V end lost 3 bases, the J end lost 1 base, and 11 bases lay between the germline ends. The CDR3 sequence: CASSWDTLSYEQYF. The CDR3 region has the DNA TGTGCCAGCAGCTGGGACACCCTTTCCTACGAGCAGTACTTC.

V is TRBV27 and J is TRBJ2-5; possibly TRBD1 for D (5 bases). CDR3 length: 18 residues. V dropped 1 base and J dropped 0 bases, with 18 bases sitting between them. CDR1 MNHEY and CDR2 SMNVEV come from the germline V gene (reference sequence). CDR3 residues: CASSLFLPTGANQETQYF. The CDR3 bases are TGTGCCAGCAGTTTATTTTTGCCCACAGGAGCCAACCAAGAGACCCAGTACTTC.

This chain connects TRBV7-9 to TRBJ2-1, with TRBD2 matching 11 bases. The CDR3 loop spans 16 amino acids. V trimming: 5 bases; J trimming: 0 bases; junction bases outside the gene matches: 3. Germline V gene lookup returns CDR1 SEHNR and CDR2 FQNEAQ (reference sequence). CDR3 loop: CASSRLAGSSYNEQFF. The CDR3 coding sequence is TGTGCCAGCAGCCGACTAGCGGGGAGCTCCTACAATGAGCAGTTCTTC.

The chain is built from TRBV7-9 and TRBJ2-7, with 8 bases fitting TRBD1. Germline loops: CDR1 SEHNR, CDR2 FQNEAQ (reference sequence). The V segment lost 6 bases and the J segment 0 bases; nucleotides outside the gene matches: 10. The CDR3 loop spans 16 amino acids. The CDR3 nucleotides are TGTGCCAGCAGTGCAATTCAGGGGGCCAGCTCCTACGAGCAGTACTTC. Protein: CASSAIQGASSYEQYF.

This sequence joins TRBV7-7 and TRBJ2-6, with D possibly being TRBD1 (6 bases). V was pared by 6 bases and J by 4 bases, with 10 bases between. Germline CDR1 is SSHAT and CDR2 is FNYEAQ (reference sequence). CDR3 length: 14 residues. The CDR3 DNA follows: TGTGCCAGCAGTCCAGGGGCCGGGGCCAACGTCCTGACTTTC. It specifies CASSPGAGANVLTF.

The chain links TRBV5-1 to TRBJ2-7; 7 bases align to TRBD1. CDR3 length: 14 residues. Germline CDR1 reads SGHRS; CDR2 reads YFSETQ. V lost 5 bases and J lost 3; bases outside the gene matches: 8. The CDR3 spells CASRDRDSNYEQYF. DNA of the CDR3: TGCGCCAGCAGGGACCGGGACAGCAACTACGAGCAGTACTTC.

This clone was observed a single time. This sequence joins TRBV6-5 and TRBJ2-3; D is perhaps TRBD1 (5 bases). V was cut by 6 bases and J by 0 bases, with 10 bases left in between. The CDR3 loop spans 14 amino acids. Per the germline V gene, CDR1 is MNHEY and CDR2 is SVGAGI. CDR3 sequence reads: CASSPDTSTDTQYF. CDR3 DNA: TGTGCCAGCAGCCCGGACACTAGCACAGATACGCAGTATTTT.

This chain connects TRBV6-5 to TRBJ1-5; D is possibly TRBD1 (5 bases). The CDR3 contains 13 residues. The V end was cut by 6 bases, the J end by 9 bases, with 15 bases between. Germline CDR1 is MNHEY and CDR2 is SVGAGI. The CDR3 loop reads CASREGLLGPQHF. Written as DNA, the CDR3 is TGTGCCAGCAGAGAGGGACTGTTAGGGCCCCAGCATTTT.

The sample holds one count of this clone. The V and J genes are TRBV2 and TRBJ1-4, with D perhaps matching TRBD1 (5 bases). The CDR3 totals 16 residues. Trimming pared 6 bases from V and 5 bases from J, leaving 19 bases between. Germline V gene data show CDR1 as SNHLY and CDR2 as FYNNEI. CDR3 amino acids: CASRDPLRGVNEKLFF. In DNA, the CDR3 is TGTGCCAGCAGGGACCCGTTACGGGGGGTCAATGAAAAACTGTTTTTT.

The chain joins TRBV6-1 to TRBJ2-1; a weak D match, TRBD2 (5 bases). Germline V gene sequence: CDR1 MNHNS, CDR2 SASEGT. The V end lost 7 bases, the J end lost 2 bases, and 9 bases lay between the germline ends. The CDR3 loop spans 13 amino acids. CDR3 sequence reads: CASTEEPYNEQFF. As DNA, the CDR3 is TGTGCCAGCACGGAGGAACCCTACAATGAGCAGTTCTTC.